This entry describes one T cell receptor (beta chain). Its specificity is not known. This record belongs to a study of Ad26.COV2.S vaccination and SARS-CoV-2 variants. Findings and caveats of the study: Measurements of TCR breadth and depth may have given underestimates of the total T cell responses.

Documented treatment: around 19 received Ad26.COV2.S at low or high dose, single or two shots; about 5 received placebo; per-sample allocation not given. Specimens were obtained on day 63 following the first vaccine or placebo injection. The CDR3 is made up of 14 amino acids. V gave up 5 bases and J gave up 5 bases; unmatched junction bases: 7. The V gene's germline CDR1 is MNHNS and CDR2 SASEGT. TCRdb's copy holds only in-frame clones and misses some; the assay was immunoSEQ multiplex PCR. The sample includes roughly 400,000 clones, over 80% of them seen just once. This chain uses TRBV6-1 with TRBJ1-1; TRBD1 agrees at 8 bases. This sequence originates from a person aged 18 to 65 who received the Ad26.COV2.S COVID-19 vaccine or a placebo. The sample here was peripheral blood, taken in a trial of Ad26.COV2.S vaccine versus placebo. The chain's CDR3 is CASSPARQGTEAFF. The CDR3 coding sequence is TGTGCCAGCAGTCCTGCTAGACAGGGGACTGAAGCTTTCTTT.